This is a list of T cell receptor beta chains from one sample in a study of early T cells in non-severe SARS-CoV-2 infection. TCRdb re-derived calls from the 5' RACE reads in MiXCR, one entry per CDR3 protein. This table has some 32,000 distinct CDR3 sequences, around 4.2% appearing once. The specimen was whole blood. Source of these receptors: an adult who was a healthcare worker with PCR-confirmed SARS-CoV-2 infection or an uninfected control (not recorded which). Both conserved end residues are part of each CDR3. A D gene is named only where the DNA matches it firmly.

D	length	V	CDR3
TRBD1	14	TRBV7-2	CASRLTGGTGEQYF
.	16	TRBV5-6	CASSAGLAPSTDTQYF
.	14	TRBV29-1	CSVAWTTPSDTQYF
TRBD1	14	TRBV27	CASSLGQGAGIQYF
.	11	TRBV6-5	CASRRQPEAFF
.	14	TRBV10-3	CASQGGRTNEKLFF
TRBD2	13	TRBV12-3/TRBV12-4	CASSPQEGGPQFF
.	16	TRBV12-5	CASGPHVGAGYNEQFF
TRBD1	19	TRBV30	CAWSVRGDRGRIFLNEQYF
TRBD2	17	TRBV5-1	CASSLVALADSTGELFF
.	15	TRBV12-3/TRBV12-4	CASSLASGDTGELFF
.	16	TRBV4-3	CASSQALHGQPYGYTF
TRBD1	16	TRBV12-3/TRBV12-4	CASSFARTGVVDEQYF
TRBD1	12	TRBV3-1	CASSGRTGGLFF
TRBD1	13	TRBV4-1	CASSQGQGNTIYF
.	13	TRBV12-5	CASGLLAYNEQFF
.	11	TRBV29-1	CSVAVGQPQHF
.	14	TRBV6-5	CASSRTVSGNTIYF
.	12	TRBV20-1	CSASMQVDEAFF
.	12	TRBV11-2	CASSLDPDTQYF
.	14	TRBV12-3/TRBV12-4	CASSLGQLYTEAFF
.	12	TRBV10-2	CASSEQGDGYTF
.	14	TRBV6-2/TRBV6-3	CASSYREGTDTQYF
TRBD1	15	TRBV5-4	CASSKETGGTSEQYF
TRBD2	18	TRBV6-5	CASSSTFLAGVSYNEQFF
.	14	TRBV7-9	CASSLGVAGETQYF
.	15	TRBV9	CASSVVGGNTGELFF
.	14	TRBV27	CASSFADGKNIQYF
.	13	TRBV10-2	CASSAGGVRGYTF
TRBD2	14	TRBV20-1	CSAESGRGPDTQYF
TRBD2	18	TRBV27	CASSLRTSGGVSSYEQYF
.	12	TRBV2	CASRLRAHEQYF
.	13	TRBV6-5	CASKRSNNSPLHF
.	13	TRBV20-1	CSALFPGVYEQYF
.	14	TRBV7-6	CASSLDRNTGELFF
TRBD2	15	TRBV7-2	CASSFSGSWPGELFF
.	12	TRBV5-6	CASSSRTDIGNF
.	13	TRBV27	CASRVLTQETQYF
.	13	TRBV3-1	CASSQVTGGELFF
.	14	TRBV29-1	CSAGKPGMRTEAFF
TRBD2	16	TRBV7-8	CASSPLTSGGMETQYF
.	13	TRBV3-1	CASSRVGTDTQYF
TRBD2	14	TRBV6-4	CASSGTSGADTQYF
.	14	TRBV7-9	CASSRRNNQETQYF
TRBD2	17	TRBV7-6	CASSKGLAGVEGETQYF
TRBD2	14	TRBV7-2	CASSRQRGPDEQFF
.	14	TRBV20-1	CSASEETKGNTIYF